This passage covers 29 T cell receptor beta chains from one sample sequenced in a study of T cell responses to AZD1222 COVID-19 vaccine. Clones were sequenced by immunoSEQ multiplex PCR, and TCRdb holds only the in-frame ones, with some missing. The table includes 83,000 or so clones, around 86% detected once. The source was peripheral blood, collected on day 0 of AZD1222 vaccination. The receptors come from an adult in good health.

J is TRBJ2-1 and V is TRBV27; 8 bases are a match to TRBD2. The germline V gene encodes CDR1 MNHEY and CDR2 SMNVEV (reference sequence). This CDR3 has 15 residues. Trimming at V came to 4 bases and at J to 5 bases, leaving 7 bases not matched to a gene. The CDR3 region is CASSSTGGRNNEQFF. Here the CDR3 DNA reads TGTGCCAGCAGTTCGACGGGGGGGCGCAACAATGAGCAGTTCTTC.

A single count supports this clone. The V call is TRBV15, the J call TRBJ1-4; D perhaps matches TRBD1 (5 bases). This CDR3 spans 15 amino acids. The V gene lost 5 bases and the J gene lost 3 bases, with 13 bases spanning the gap. Germline V CDR1 and CDR2: LNHNV, YYDKDF (reference sequence). CDR3 amino acids: CATSGQGAANEKLFF. CDR3 DNA sequence: TGTGCCACCAGCGGGCAGGGTGCGGCTAATGAAAAACTGTTTTTT. Full variable domain (outside the CDR3, taken from reference TRBV15 and TRBJ1-4): DAMVIQNPRYQVTQFGKPVTLSCSQTLNHNVMYWYQQKSSQAPKLLFHYYDKDFNNEADTPDNFQSRRPNTSFCFLDIRSPGLGDTAMYLCATSGQGAANEKLFFGSGTQLSVL.

The V gene is TRBV21-1, the J gene TRBJ2-3; the table gives TRBD2 as D, unverified against the DNA. TRBV21-1 is noted as a pseudogene. The CDR3 loop spans 18 amino acids. The CDR3 sequence: CARRGGAEREVSTDTQYF. The DNA of the CDR3 is TGTGCCAGAAGGGGAGGGGCTGAGCGGGAGGTTAGCACAGATACGCAGTATTTT.

J is TRBJ2-7 and V is TRBV2; the D is unclear. V lost 2 bases and J 0 bases, leaving 14 bases between the germline ends. Germline V gives CDR1 SNHLY, CDR2 FYNNEI. This CDR3 contains 16 residues. The CDR3 DNA is TGTGCCAGCAGTGAATTCTCAGACATGAGCTCCTACGAGCAGTACTTC. This translates into CASSEFSDMSSYEQYF.

The chain joins TRBV15 to TRBJ2-7; 11 bases map to TRBD1. Germline CDR1 is LNHNV and CDR2 is YYDKDF (reference sequence). The V and J ends lost 9 bases and 3 bases, in that order; junction bases with no gene match: 10. This CDR3 is built from 15 residues. The CDR3 region has the DNA TGTGCCACGAAGGAAGGACAGGGGGCGGGCTACGAGCAGTACTTC. Translated: CATKEGQGAGYEQYF.

The chain joins TRBV11-2 to TRBJ2-5, with a weak D call TRBD1 (5 bases). This CDR3 contains 14 residues. The germline V gene encodes CDR1 SGHAT and CDR2 FQNNGV. The V end lost 8 bases, the J end lost 2 bases, and 15 bases lay between the germline ends. The CDR3 is CASSTRAWQETQYF. For the CDR3, the DNA is TGTGCCAGCTCGACCAGGGCCTGGCAAGAGACCCAGTACTTC.

This clone was counted once. The chain uses TRBV6-2 or TRBV6-3 and TRBJ2-1, with 8 positions matching TRBD2. The germline V gene has CDR1 MNHEY and CDR2 SVGEGT. This CDR3 comprises 13 residues. Losses at the gene ends were 5 bases for V and 9 bases for J; bases not matched to a gene: 6. CDR3 DNA: TGTGCCAGCAGTAGACTAGCGCAGGGTGAGCAGTTCTTC. Its protein is CASSRLAQGEQFF.

This chain links TRBV10-1 with TRBJ2-1; D may be TRBD1 (5 bases). Trimming took off 0 bases at V and 6 bases at J, with 9 bases between the two ends. CDR1 is WNHNN, CDR2 SYGVQD, per germline (reference sequence). The CDR3 length is 14 residues. CDR3 bases: TGCGCCAGCAGTGAGTCTTTCAGGGTCAATGAGCAGTTCTTC. Encoded protein: CASSESFRVNEQFF.

The rearrangement links TRBV12-3 or TRBV12-4 to TRBJ1-1; D ambiguous. The CDR3 extends over 11 amino acids. The germline V and J ends were trimmed by 1 base and 8 bases, with 5 bases remaining between them. CDR3 DNA: TGTGCCAGCAGTTTAGGGGCCGAAGCTTTCTTT. Protein: CASSLGAEAFF.

This clone was observed a single time. This chain links TRBV5-1 with TRBJ2-3; 10 bases line up with TRBD2. This CDR3 has 15 residues. J gave up 2 bases and V 2 bases, and 2 bases lay outside the gene matches. Per germline, CDR1 SGHRS and CDR2 YFSETQ. CDR3 nucleotides: TGCGCCAGCAGCTTAGCGGGGGGGGACACAGATACGCAGTATTTT. Translating gives CASSLAGGDTDTQYF.

The V gene is TRBV29-1, the J gene TRBJ1-1; no firm D call. The V and J ends lost 3 bases and 2 bases respectively, with 7 bases between them. The germline CDR1 and CDR2 sequences are SQVTM and ANQGSEA. The CDR3 length is 12 residues. The CDR3 protein is CSVETQNTEAFF. DNA for the CDR3: TGCAGCGTTGAGACCCAAAACACTGAAGCTTTCTTT.

This chain uses TRBV9 with TRBJ2-3, with D perhaps TRBD1 (6 bases). CDR3 length: 13 amino acids. CDR1 and CDR2 (germline): SGDLS, YYNGEE. Deletions cut 2 bases from V and 3 bases from J, with 7 bases between. This chain's CDR3 is CASSVQGTDTQYF. DNA for the CDR3: TGTGCCAGCAGCGTGCAGGGGACAGATACGCAGTATTTT.

The rearrangement joins TRBV7-9 to TRBJ1-5; the D gene is possibly TRBD1 (5 bases). Germline V gives CDR1 SEHNR, CDR2 FQNEAQ (reference sequence). V dropped 2 bases and J dropped 0 bases, with 11 bases sitting between them. The CDR3 covers 16 residues. The DNA of the CDR3 is TGTGCCAGCAGCTTATGGGGCGGAATTAGCAATCAGCCCCAGCATTTT. It codes for CASSLWGGISNQPQHF.

Only a few counts were recorded for this clone. The chain employs TRBV30 and TRBJ2-7; 7 nucleotides match TRBD1. The germline CDR1 and CDR2 sequences are GTSNPN and SVGIG (reference sequence). V was clipped by 2 bases and J by 8 bases; unmatched bases: 9. This CDR3 comprises 13 residues. In DNA form, the CDR3 reads TGTGCCTGGAGTTCTAGCCGACAGGGCAAGCAGTACTTC. Amino acid sequence: CAWSSSRQGKQYF.

V usage is TRBV2 and J usage is TRBJ2-7; D remains ambiguous. CDR3 length: 14 residues. CDR1 and CDR2 from the germline V gene are SNHLY and FYNNEI. The V and J ends lost 7 bases and 5 bases respectively, with 18 bases between them. CDR3 residues: CASNPTGPPHEQYF. In nucleotides, the CDR3 is TGTGCCAGCAACCCCACGGGCCCTCCCCACGAGCAGTACTTC.

The chain employs TRBV11-2 and TRBJ2-7; 9 nucleotides align to TRBD2. Germline values: CDR1 SGHAT, CDR2 FQNNGV. The CDR3 has 15 residues. Trimming cost V 5 bases and J 0 bases; bases outside gene matches: 5. CDR3 loop: CASSQLAGGSYEQYF. The CDR3 region has the DNA TGTGCCAGCAGCCAACTAGCGGGTGGCTCCTACGAGCAGTACTTC. The full variable domain, in which reference TRBV11-2 and TRBJ2-7 provide the parts outside the CDR3, is EAGVAQSPRYKIIEKRQSVAFWCNPISGHATLYWYQQILGQGPKLLIQFQNNGVVDDSQLPKDRFSAERLKGVDSTLKIQPAKLEDSAVYLCASSQLAGGSYEQYFGPGTRLTVT.

Only one count was recorded for this clone. V is TRBV7-8 and J is TRBJ1-1, with D perhaps TRBD1 (6 bases). V dropped 9 bases and J dropped 2 bases, with 19 bases sitting between them. This CDR3 region has 15 residues. CDR1 is SGHVS, CDR2 FQNEAQ, per germline. The CDR3 protein is CASTGGGLRNTEAFF. CDR3 nucleotide sequence: TGTGCCAGTACAGGCGGGGGGCTACGCAACACTGAAGCTTTCTTT. The variable domain in full, with the rest retrieved from reference TRBV7-8 and TRBJ1-1, is GAGVSQSPRYKVAKRGQDVALRCDPISGHVSLFWYQQALGQGPEFLTYFQNEAQLDKSGLPSDRFFAERPEGSVSTLKIQRTQQEDSAVYLCASTGGGLRNTEAFFGQGTRLTVV.

The chain has TRBV27 and TRBJ1-5; TRBD1 is a possible D gene (5 bases). This CDR3 has 13 amino acids. In germline, CDR1 is MNHEY, CDR2 SMNVEV (reference sequence). V lost 5 bases and J 10 bases, leaving 15 bases between the germline ends. CDR3 loop: CASSLGPRDPQHF. The CDR3 region has the DNA TGTGCCAGCAGTCTAGGGCCTCGGGACCCCCAGCATTTT.

The V gene is TRBV5-1, the J gene TRBJ2-1; maybe TRBD1 (5 bases). This CDR3 is built from 15 residues. V lost 0 bases, J lost 4 bases, and 11 bases lay in between. Germline loops: CDR1 SGHRS, CDR2 YFSETQ. For the CDR3, the DNA is TGCGCCAGCAGCTTGGAGGGGCGGCTTTACAATGAGCAGTTCTTC. Translation gives CASSLEGRLYNEQFF. Full variable domain (missing parts from reference TRBV5-1 and TRBJ2-1): KAGVTQTPRYLIKTRGQQVTLSCSPISGHRSVSWYQQTPGQGLQFLFEYFSETQRNKGNFPGRFSGRQFSNSRSEMNVSTLELGDSALYLCASSLEGRLYNEQFFGPGTRLTVL.

The chain combines TRBV21-1 with TRBJ2-5; TRBD1, as called in the table, went unchecked against the DNA. TRBV21-1 corresponds to a pseudogene. The CDR3 sequence is 16 residues long. CDR3 sequence reads: CASSKPRDRGGKTQYF. In nucleotides, the CDR3 is TGTGCCAGCAGCAAACCCCGGGACAGGGGAGGGAAGACCCAGTACTTC.

The chain carries TRBV28 and TRBJ1-5, with D unresolved. CDR3 size: 14 residues. CDR1 is MDHEN and CDR2 is SYDVKM in the germline V gene. V lost 2 bases to trimming and J lost 3 bases, with 8 bases between them. The CDR3 coding sequence is TGTGCCAGCAGTTTAAGAGGGTTCAATCAGCCCCAGCATTTT. Translated: CASSLRGFNQPQHF.

This sequence joins TRBV7-8 and TRBJ2-3; 15 bases match TRBD2. Per germline, CDR1 SGHVS and CDR2 FQNEAQ. The CDR3 covers 16 residues. Trimming removed 3 bases from V and 6 bases from J; junction bases left unmatched: 4. The CDR3 protein is CASSLGLAGGSDTQYF. The CDR3 region has the DNA TGTGCCAGCAGCTTGGGACTAGCGGGAGGATCCGATACGCAGTATTTT.

The J gene is TRBJ1-5, the V gene TRBV24-1, with 8 bases aligning to TRBD1. The CDR3 has 14 residues. Germline V CDR1 and CDR2: KGHDR, SFDVKD. With 10 bases clipped from V and 4 bases from J, the junction kept 8 bases outside the gene matches. The CDR3 coding sequence is TGTGCCACTAGCCCCGGACAGGGAAATCAGCCCCAGCATTTT. Translating it yields CATSPGQGNQPQHF.

This chain links TRBV19 with TRBJ1-3; D is unresolved. There are 15 residues in the CDR3. CDR1 is LNHDA, CDR2 SQIVND, per germline (reference sequence). With 9 bases removed from V and 0 bases from J, the gap between germline ends came to 15 bases. The CDR3 nucleotides are TGTGCCAGCAAGAAGACCGCGCTCTCTGGAAACACCATATATTTT. Amino acids: CASKKTALSGNTIYF.

The chain links TRBV7-3 to TRBJ2-1, with 7 bases fitting TRBD2. The ends lost 5 bases at V and 9 bases at J; junction bases unmatched: 10. CDR3 size: 14 residues. From germline, CDR1 is SGHTA and CDR2 FQGTGA. CDR3 nucleotides: TGTGCCAGCAGCCCGAGGACTAGAAAAGGTGAGCAGTTCTTC. This codes for CASSPRTRKGEQFF.

By its share, this clone is medium-sized (0.01 to 0.1%). This chain links TRBV7-2 with TRBJ1-5; no firm D call. The CDR3 is 15 amino acids. Trimming stripped 1 base from V and 3 bases from J, with 10 bases between. CDR1 SGHTA and CDR2 FQGNSA come from the germline V gene. In DNA form, the CDR3 reads TGTGCCAGCAGCTTAGATTCTCAGATCAATCAGCCCCAGCATTTT. The encoded protein is CASSLDSQINQPQHF.

The chain has TRBV2 and TRBJ1-6, with 10 bases identical to TRBD1. The germline V gene has CDR1 SNHLY and CDR2 FYNNEI. Trimming at V came to 3 bases and at J to 6 bases, leaving 5 bases not matched to a gene. The CDR3 runs 16 residues. In nucleotides, the CDR3 is TGTGCCAGCAGTGATCGAAGGACAGGGGGTAATTCACCCCTCCACTTT. This encodes CASSDRRTGGNSPLHF.

Only one count was recorded for this clone. The V gene is TRBV5-8, the J gene TRBJ2-4; no firm D call. Looked up from germline, CDR1 is SGHTS and CDR2 is YDEGEE. The CDR3 extends over 15 amino acids. Deletions cut 0 bases from V and 0 bases from J, with 7 bases between. CDR3 coding DNA: TGTGCCAGCAGCTTGGCGCTCCTAGCCAAAAACATTCAGTACTTC. Residues: CASSLALLAKNIQYF.

The chain employs TRBV2 and TRBJ1-2; no clear D gene. CDR1 is SNHLY, CDR2 FYNNEI, per germline. With 0 bases removed from V and 13 bases from J, the gap between germline ends came to 12 bases. The CDR3 is 12 residues long. The CDR3 bases are TGTGCCAGCAGTGAAGCGCTTCCGGGATTCACCTTC. This translates into CASSEALPGFTF.